Sequencing of this TCR beta chain was carried out in a study of T cell responses to AZD1222 COVID-19 vaccine. General study findings and limits: An increase in Spike-specific TCR breadth and depth was observed after two AZD1222 doses. It was only a handful of AZD1222 recipients who were seropositive at baseline.

As concerns this clone: Its antigen is currently unknown.

Clones were read by immunoSEQ multiplex PCR, and TCRdb kept only the in-frame ones, dropping some. The sample contains around 150,000 clones, just over 90% of which appear only once. This CDR3 spans 13 amino acids. Looked up from germline, CDR1 is MNHEY and CDR2 is SMNVEV (reference sequence). The V and J ends lost 4 bases and 0 bases respectively, with 6 bases between them. The sequencing used peripheral blood, collected on day 0 of AZD1222 vaccination. The rearrangement links TRBV27 to TRBJ2-5; D remains ambiguous. The sequence derives from an adult in good health. The CDR3 DNA sequence: TGTGCCAGCAGTTCCCTCCACCAAGAGACCCAGTACTTC. Translating it yields CASSSLHQETQYF.